Listed below are T cell receptor beta chains from one sample, sequenced in a study of cytomegalovirus exposure and HLA in healthy donors. Clones were sequenced by immunoSEQ multiplex PCR, and TCRdb holds only the in-frame ones, with some missing. This repertoire shows about 190,000 clones, less than 85% found once; its top ten account for 0.65%. The specimen was PBMCs. The receptors come from a boy aged 5-17 years in good health and CMV-seronegative. Both conserved end residues are part of each CDR3. Each record gives: clone size, D gene, V gene, J gene, CDR3 protein, CDR3 DNA. D genes are given only for firm matches. Expanded clones are given a class, and other clones once, few, many or no size at all.

-	-	TRBV19	TRBJ1-3	CASSDRPSSGNTIYF	TGTGCCAGTAGTGACAGGCCCAGCTCTGGAAACACCATATATTTT
-	TRBD2	TRBV7-2	TRBJ2-3	CASSPRLAGTDTQYF	TGTGCCAGCAGCCCCCGTCTAGCGGGCACAGATACGCAGTATTTT
-	TRBD1	TRBV4-2	TRBJ1-2	CASSQDYYRGEEDGYTF	TGTGCCAGCAGCCAAGATTACTACAGGGGGGAGGAAGATGGCTACACCTTC
-	-	TRBV6-1	TRBJ1-1	CASSSSGYPEAFF	TGTGCCAGCAGCTCCTCAGGGTATCCCGAAGCTTTCTTT
-	TRBD2	TRBV7-3	TRBJ2-2	CASSLIGLAGNTGELFF	TGTGCCAGCAGCTTAATTGGGCTAGCGGGGAACACCGGGGAGCTGTTTTTT
-	-	TRBV18	TRBJ1-5	CASSPTGTREAGQPQHF	TGTGCCAGCTCACCGACCGGGACCAGGGAGGCCGGTCAGCCCCAGCATTTT
-	TRBD1	TRBV19	TRBJ1-1	CASRQGEYLNTEAFF	TGTGCCAGTAGGCAGGGGGAATATTTGAACACTGAAGCTTTCTTT
few	-	TRBV7-2	TRBJ1-2	CASSLNPGQIYGYTF	TGTGCCAGCAGCCTTAACCCAGGACAGATCTATGGCTACACCTTC
-	TRBD1	TRBV19	TRBJ2-3	CASSRTGSVDTQYF	TGTGCCAGTAGCCGGACAGGGTCGGTAGATACGCAGTATTTT
once	-	TRBV11-3	TRBJ2-3	CASSLVADTQYF	TGTGCCAGCAGCTTAGTAGCAGATACGCAGTATTTT
-	TRBD2	TRBV27	TRBJ2-3	CASSFVAGSTDTQYF	TGTGCCAGCAGTTTCGTAGCGGGTAGCACAGATACGCAGTATTTT
-	TRBD1	TRBV5-6	TRBJ2-3	CASSLVLDRGTDTQYF	TGTGCCAGCAGCTTGGTTTTGGACAGGGGCACAGATACGCAGTATTTT
-	TRBD1	TRBV27	TRBJ2-5	CASSPFSTGQETQYF	TGTGCCAGCAGTCCTTTTTCGACAGGGCAAGAGACCCAGTACTTC
-	-	TRBV6-5	TRBJ1-6	CASSYDHRVRTPLHF	TGTGCCAGCAGTTACGACCACAGGGTTAGGACTCCCCTCCACTTT
-	TRBD1	TRBV5-1	TRBJ1-2	CASSLTTGEYGYTF	TGCGCCAGCAGCTTGACGACAGGGGAATATGGCTACACCTTC
-	TRBD1	TRBV18	TRBJ1-2	CASSPGQGLYQRFLGYTF	TGTGCCAGCTCACCGGGACAGGGGCTCTATCAGAGGTTCCTCGGCTACACCTTC
-	-	TRBV7-9	TRBJ1-5	CASSLGGVQPQHF	TGTGCCAGCAGCTTAGGGGGGGTACAGCCCCAGCATTTT
-	TRBD1	TRBV29-1	TRBJ2-7	CSALDRGESYEQYF	TGCAGCGCACTGGACAGGGGGGAGTCCTACGAGCAGTACTTC
-	TRBD1	TRBV19	TRBJ2-7	CASSKTGTGAYEQYF	TGTGCCAGTAGTAAGACCGGGACAGGGGCATACGAGCAGTACTTC
-	-	TRBV12-5	TRBJ2-7	CASGLVIPTQTYEQYF	TGTGCTAGTGGTTTGGTCATACCAACACAAACCTACGAGCAGTACTTC
-	-	TRBV9	TRBJ1-4	CASSGRLSNEKLFF	TGTGCCAGCAGCGGGCGACTGAGTAATGAAAAACTGTTTTTT
-	-	TRBV19	TRBJ1-2	CASSQYLRGTYGYTF	TGTGCCAGTAGCCAATACCTAAGGGGGACCTATGGCTACACCTTC
once	-	TRBV11-2	TRBJ1-1	CASSKQGGYTEAFF	TGTGCCAGCAGCAAACAGGGAGGGTACACTGAAGCTTTCTTT
once	-	TRBV19	TRBJ1-1	CASSRQSGTEAFF	TGTGCCAGTAGTAGGCAGTCGGGCACTGAAGCTTTCTTT
-	TRBD2	TRBV4-1	TRBJ2-1	CASSHGLAGGYNEQFF	TGCGCCAGCAGCCACGGGCTGGCGGGAGGGTACAATGAGCAGTTCTTC
-	TRBD1	TRBV5-5	TRBJ2-6	CASSFRDRAAGANVLTF	TGTGCCAGCAGCTTCCGGGACAGGGCAGCCGGGGCCAACGTCCTGACTTTC
few	TRBD1	TRBV25-1	TRBJ2-3	CASSEGTGHTDTQYF	TGTGCCAGCAGTGAAGGGACAGGACACACAGATACGCAGTATTTT
few	TRBD1	TRBV19	TRBJ1-2	CASRKQGVDYGYTF	TGTGCCAGTAGAAAACAGGGGGTAGACTATGGCTACACCTTC
-	-	TRBV4-3	TRBJ1-1	CASSQGWGPTEAFF	TGCGCCAGCAGCCAAGGCTGGGGGCCCACTGAAGCTTTCTTT
once	TRBD1	TRBV30	TRBJ2-2	CASGGTGRTGELFF	TGTGCATCAGGGGGCACGGGTCGCACCGGGGAGCTGTTTTTT
-	-	TRBV5-4	TRBJ2-7	CASSLGLGQLLEQYF	TGTGCCAGCAGCTTGGGGCTAGGACAGCTCTTGGAGCAGTACTTC
-	-	TRBV9	TRBJ2-2	CASSVGQGTGELFF	TGTGCCAGCAGCGTAGGGCAGGGGACCGGGGAGCTGTTTTTT
-	-	TRBV5-6	TRBJ1-2	CASRLDSNYGYTF	TGTGCCAGCAGACTGGACAGTAACTATGGCTACACCTTC
-	TRBD2	TRBV14	TRBJ2-3	CATRAGGLDTQYF	TGTGCCACCAGAGCGGGGGGGCTAGATACGCAGTATTTT
-	TRBD1	TRBV4-1	TRBJ1-2	CASSPGQGVGYGYTF	TGCGCCAGCAGCCCCGGACAGGGGGTAGGCTATGGCTACACCTTC
-	TRBD2	TRBV5-4	TRBJ2-5	CASSLGLAGETQYF	TGTGCCAGCAGCTTGGGACTAGCGGGAGAGACCCAGTACTTC
few	-	TRBV30	TRBJ2-2	CAWMLYFPGELFF	TGTGCCTGGATGTTGTATTTCCCCGGGGAGCTGTTTTTT
-	-	TRBV4-3	TRBJ2-1	CASSPQMQNYNEQFF	TGCGCCAGCAGCCCCCAGATGCAGAACTACAATGAGCAGTTCTTC
-	-	TRBV5-8	TRBJ2-7	CASSGDGRGTYEQYF	TGTGCCAGCAGCGGCGACGGGAGAGGAACCTACGAGCAGTACTTC
few	-	TRBV19	TRBJ1-1	CASSSGGTNTEAFF	TGTGCCAGTAGTAGCGGGGGCACGAACACTGAAGCTTTCTTT
-	TRBD1	TRBV15	TRBJ1-1	CATSQDRGLWTEAFF	TGTGCCACCAGCCAAGACAGGGGGCTGTGGACTGAAGCTTTCTTT
-	-	TRBV11-2	TRBJ2-7	CASSLEAGIYEQYF	TGTGCCAGCAGCTTAGAAGCAGGTATATACGAGCAGTACTTC
-	-	TRBV25-1	TRBJ1-3	CASKDGAGNTIYF	TGTGCCAGCAAGGATGGAGCTGGAAACACCATATATTTT
-	TRBD1	TRBV27	TRBJ1-1	CASRDTGTGDPEAFF	TGTGCCAGCAGGGATACCGGGACAGGGGATCCTGAAGCTTTCTTT
-	-	TRBV30	TRBJ1-1	CAWNPFSGTEAFF	TGTGCCTGGAATCCCTTCTCGGGGACTGAAGCTTTCTTT
-	TRBD2	TRBV2	TRBJ2-1	CASSGTSGPVNEQFF	TGTGCCAGCAGTGGGACTAGCGGACCCGTGAATGAGCAGTTCTTC